Below, 31 T cell receptor beta chains from the same sample are listed, as sequenced in a study of PD-L1 blockade in urothelial cancer. Sequenced by immunoSEQ multiplex PCR; TCRdb stores in-frame clones only, minus some. This table holds around 100,000 clones, around 90% found once. The starting material was PBMCs, obtained around atezolizumab (anti-PD-L1) treatment. The origin of the receptors is a woman aged 80 or over with urothelial cancer.

This chain connects TRBV2 to TRBJ2-5; 7 nucleotides match TRBD2. There are 17 residues in the CDR3. Germline values: CDR1 SNHLY, CDR2 FYNNEI. Germline trimming cut 7 bases from V and 3 bases from J; bases unmatched to any gene: 17. CDR3 DNA sequence: TGTGCCAGCACACCCCTCCTAGAGGGAGGGACGAAAGAGACCCAGTACTTC. Translation gives CASTPLLEGGTKETQYF.

DNA for the CDR3: TGTGCCAGTAGTATGGCTCTAGCGGGAGCCGCCGGGGAGCTGTTTTTT. This codes for CASSMALAGAAGELFF. The rearrangement uses TRBV19 and TRBJ2-2; 10 positions agree with TRBD2. The CDR3 loop spans 16 amino acids. V lost 3 bases to trimming and J lost 6 bases; unmatched junction nucleotides: 7. Germline CDR1 LNHDA, CDR2 SQIVND (reference sequence). Together with reference TRBV19 and TRBJ2-2, the CDR3 gives the full variable domain: DGGITQSPKYLFRKEGQNVTLSCEQNLNHDAMYWYRQDPGQGLRLIYYSQIVNDFQKGDIAEGYSVSREKKESFPLTVTSAQKNPTAFYLCASSMALAGAAGELFFGEGSRLTVL.

This clone was observed a few times. The chain has TRBV29-1 and TRBJ1-2; tentatively, D is TRBD1 (5 bases). Trimming removed 7 bases at V and 6 bases at J, with 24 bases between. Looked up from germline, CDR1 is SQVTM and CDR2 is ANQGSEA. The CDR3 spans 15 residues. The CDR3 sequence: CSAAGLPWARDGYTF. CDR3 sequence (DNA): TGCAGCGCAGCGGGACTCCCCTGGGCCCGTGATGGCTACACCTTC.

The chain carries TRBV23-1 and TRBJ2-1; 7 bases agree with TRBD1. TRBV23-1 is assigned to the ORF class and has an uncertain function. With 7 bases clipped from V and 2 bases from J, the junction kept 11 bases outside the gene matches. This CDR3 comprises 16 residues. CDR3 in amino acids: CASTSRQGSTYNEQFF. As DNA, the CDR3 is TGCGCCAGCACCTCAAGACAGGGTAGCACCTACAATGAGCAGTTCTTC.

The rearrangement links TRBV25-1 to TRBJ1-1; D is ambiguous. Germline V gene data show CDR1 as MGHDK and CDR2 as SYGVNS. CDR3 length equals 16 residues. Trimming took off 7 bases at V and 3 bases at J, with 21 bases between the two ends. CDR3 DNA: TGTGCCAGCACCGAGACCGGCCCCCGAAGCGACACTGAAGCTTTCTTT. This sequence encodes CASTETGPRSDTEAFF. Combining the CDR3 with reference TRBV25-1 and TRBJ1-1 gives the whole variable domain EADIYQTPRYLVIGTGKKITLECSQTMGHDKMYWYQQDPGMELHLIHYSYGVNSTEKGDLSSESTVSRIRTEHFPLTLESARPSHTSQYLCASTETGPRSDTEAFFGQGTRLTVV.

The genes are TRBV5-4 and TRBJ1-1, with a tentative D call TRBD1 (6 bases). V dropped 0 bases and J dropped 5 bases, with 11 bases sitting between them. CDR3 size: 14 residues. Germline CDR1 is SGHNT and CDR2 is YYREEE (reference sequence). CDR3 region: CASSLAGGYTEAFF. The CDR3 region has the DNA TGTGCCAGCAGCTTGGCTGGGGGCTATACTGAAGCTTTCTTT.

The chain is built from TRBV27 and TRBJ1-2; 10 positions match TRBD1. From germline, CDR1 is MNHEY and CDR2 SMNVEV (reference sequence). Losses at the gene ends were 5 bases for V and 2 bases for J; bases not matched to a gene: 5. The CDR3 spans 15 residues. In DNA form, the CDR3 reads TGTGCCAGCAGTCCCTGGACAGGGGGAAACTATGGCTACACCTTC. Its translation is CASSPWTGGNYGYTF.

A single count supports this clone. The rearrangement joins TRBV7-9 to TRBJ2-7; D remains unclear. Trimming took off 5 bases at V and 7 bases at J, with 18 bases between the two ends. The CDR3 runs to 14 residues. The germline CDR1 and CDR2 sequences are SEHNR and FQNEAQ (reference sequence). For the CDR3, the DNA is TGTGCCAGCAGCCCTGCGGTAGGTGTATCGGAGCAGTACTTC. Translating it yields CASSPAVGVSEQYF. The whole variable domain, filled in from reference TRBV7-9 and TRBJ2-7, reads DTGVSQNPRHKITKRGQNVTFRCDPISEHNRLYWYRQTLGQGPEFLTYFQNEAQLEKSRLLSDRFSAERPKGSFSTLEIQRTEQGDSAMYLCASSPAVGVSEQYFGPGTRLTVT.

The chain employs TRBV5-1 and TRBJ1-1, with 7 bases identical to TRBD1. Unmatched junction bases numbered 2, after V lost 2 bases and J lost 1 base. The CDR3 is 14 residues long. Germline lookup yields CDR1 SGHRS and CDR2 YFSETQ. CDR3 in DNA: TGCGCCAGCAGCTTTTGGACAGGGAACACTGAAGCTTTCTTT. Protein: CASSFWTGNTEAFF.

The chain recombines TRBV15 with TRBJ2-1, with 8 positions matching TRBD1. This CDR3 region has 13 residues. Germline lookup yields CDR1 LNHNV and CDR2 YYDKDF (reference sequence). Trimming at V came to 8 bases and at J to 2 bases, leaving 2 bases not matched to a gene. The CDR3 is CATGQGTYNEQFF. CDR3 bases: TGTGCCACCGGACAGGGCACCTACAATGAGCAGTTCTTC.

Only a few counts were recorded for this clone. The chain carries TRBV10-3 and TRBJ2-7, with D perhaps matching TRBD2 (5 bases). The CDR3 consists of 14 residues. The V gene's germline CDR1 is ENHRY and CDR2 SYGVKD. The ends were cut back, 2 bases at V and 5 bases at J, with 13 bases in the middle. The CDR3 loop is CAISEVGGPDEQYF. The CDR3 bases are TGTGCCATCAGTGAGGTCGGAGGCCCTGACGAGCAGTACTTC.

The CDR3 reads CASSLGGQGYEKLFF. DNA of the CDR3: TGCGCCAGCAGCTTGGGAGGACAGGGGTATGAAAAACTGTTTTTT. This chain links TRBV5-1 with TRBJ1-4; 9 nucleotides agree with TRBD1. Trimming at V came to 0 bases and at J to 6 bases, leaving 3 bases not matched to a gene. The CDR3 extends over 15 amino acids. Germline CDR1 reads SGHRS; CDR2 reads YFSETQ.

The chain carries TRBV27 and TRBJ2-2; D gene ambiguous. The CDR3 extends over 17 amino acids. V was cut by 8 bases and J by 3 bases, with 22 bases left in between. CDR1 is MNHEY, CDR2 SMNVEV, per germline (reference sequence). The chain's CDR3 is CASPNPWQVPHTGELFF. The CDR3, as DNA: TGTGCCAGCCCCAACCCGTGGCAGGTGCCACACACCGGGGAGCTGTTTTTT.

The rearrangement joins TRBV30 to TRBJ2-3; the match to TRBD2 covers 8 bases. V lost 0 bases and J lost 5; bases outside the gene matches: 7. CDR3 length equals 15 residues. In germline, CDR1 is GTSNPN, CDR2 SVGIG (reference sequence). CDR3 nucleotide sequence: TGTGCCTGGAGTGTACAGGCGGGAGGTGTAGATACGCAGTATTTT. Protein: CAWSVQAGGVDTQYF.

CDR3 DNA: TGTGCCAGCAGCCCTCGCCGACAACTCAGCACAGATACGCAGTATTTT. Its protein is CASSPRRQLSTDTQYF. The rearrangement joins TRBV6-6 to TRBJ2-3; unclear D gene. V was cut by 6 bases and J by 0 bases, with 16 bases left in between. Germline V gene lookup returns CDR1 MNHNY and CDR2 SVGAGI (reference sequence). This CDR3 is built from 16 residues.

The chain couples TRBV7-7 to TRBJ2-2; perhaps TRBD2 as D (6 bases). The germline CDR1 and CDR2 sequences are SSHAT and FNYEAQ (reference sequence). CDR3 size: 16 residues. With 1 base removed from V and 2 bases from J, the gap between germline ends came to 11 bases. The CDR3 loop reads CASSLGGGINTGELFF. CDR3 DNA: TGTGCCAGCAGCTTAGGTGGAGGGATTAACACCGGGGAGCTGTTTTTT.

The chain carries TRBV5-1 and TRBJ1-1, with D possibly being TRBD1 (5 bases). The germline gives CDR1 SGHRS, CDR2 YFSETQ. V shed 3 bases and J shed 6 bases, with 15 bases lying between them. The CDR3 runs 14 residues. This CDR3 reads CASSSPAGTAEAFF. The CDR3 region has the DNA TGCGCCAGCAGCTCGCCGGCGGGGACCGCTGAAGCTTTCTTT.

This chain joins TRBV6-5 and TRBJ2-1; D may be TRBD2 (6 bases). Germline V gene sequence: CDR1 MNHEY, CDR2 SVGAGI. There are 13 residues in the CDR3. Trimming cost V 3 bases and J 9 bases, with 12 bases left between them. CDR3 bases: TGTGCCAGCAGTTATTTGGGGGGAGGTGAGCAGTTCTTC. Protein product: CASSYLGGGEQFF.

The V and J genes are TRBV27 and TRBJ1-1; D not resolved. Germline V CDR1 and CDR2: MNHEY, SMNVEV (reference sequence). CDR3 size: 15 residues. Trimming took 0 bases from V and 4 from J, leaving 12 bases between them. The CDR3 coding sequence is TGTGCCAGCAGTTTATCGTTCAGGTTAAGCACTGAAGCTTTCTTT. It yields the protein CASSLSFRLSTEAFF.

This chain uses TRBV7-7 with TRBJ2-7, with 7 positions matching TRBD1. CDR1 SSHAT and CDR2 FNYEAQ come from the germline V gene (reference sequence). The J segment lost 0 bases and the V segment lost 0 bases, leaving 2 bases of the junction unmatched. CDR3 length equals 15 residues. The CDR3, as DNA: TGTGCCAGCAGCTTAGCGTGGGACAGCTCCTACGAGCAGTACTTC. Amino acids: CASSLAWDSSYEQYF.

This clone was observed once. CDR3 loop: CASSSGPYNEQFF. The CDR3 coding sequence is TGTGCCAGCAGCTCGGGTCCCTACAATGAGCAGTTCTTC. This sequence joins TRBV11-2 and TRBJ2-1; no clear D gene. Germline CDR1 is SGHAT and CDR2 is FQNNGV. Trimming left V 4 bases short and J 2 bases short, with 6 bases between. The CDR3 spans 13 residues.

The chain employs TRBV6-1 and TRBJ1-5; no clear D gene. This CDR3 comprises 15 residues. V was cut by 2 bases and J by 4 bases, with 12 bases left in between. Germline V CDR1 and CDR2: MNHNS, SASEGT. The CDR3 region has the DNA TGTGCCAGCAGTGAATACCCGGGTCCGAATCAGCCCCAGCATTTT. Amino acid sequence: CASSEYPGPNQPQHF.

This rearrangement joins TRBV5-1 to TRBJ1-4; D is unresolved. V was clipped by 0 bases and J by 5 bases, with 14 bases between them. Germline V gene data show CDR1 as SGHRS and CDR2 as YFSETQ. This CDR3 spans 16 amino acids. DNA of the CDR3: TGCGCCAGCAGCTTGGGTTCCAGTGCCGGGAATGAAAAACTGTTTTTT. Amino acid sequence: CASSLGSSAGNEKLFF.

The chain couples TRBV27 to TRBJ2-7; D is unresolved. The CDR3 runs to 15 residues. Trimming took 4 bases from V and 0 from J, leaving 13 bases between them. Germline CDR1 MNHEY, CDR2 SMNVEV (reference sequence). As DNA, the CDR3 is TGTGCCAGCAGTTCTGTTCGCGGAGCCTCCTACGAGCAGTACTTC. Its translation is CASSSVRGASYEQYF.

The rearrangement joins TRBV5-6 to TRBJ2-5; TRBD2 matches 7 bases. Germline V lookup: CDR1 SGHDT, CDR2 YYEEEE. The V and J ends lost 0 bases and 2 bases, in that order; junction bases with no gene match: 4. This CDR3 is built from 15 residues. The CDR3 sequence: CASSLGLAVQETQYF. The CDR3 coding sequence is TGTGCCAGCAGCTTGGGGCTAGCGGTACAAGAGACCCAGTACTTC.

The chain employs TRBV7-3 and TRBJ2-1; 9 bases are shared with TRBD2. The CDR3 length is 15 residues. From germline, CDR1 is SGHTA and CDR2 FQGTGA. The V gene end was trimmed by 5 bases and the J gene end by 7 bases; junction bases not matched to a gene: 9. In nucleotides, the CDR3 is TGTGCCAGCAGCCCAAATAGCGGGAGTAAAAATGAGCAGTTCTTC. Translated, it gives CASSPNSGSKNEQFF. The full variable domain, with the rest looked up from reference TRBV7-3 and TRBJ2-1, is GAGVSQTPSNKVTEKGKYVELRCDPISGHTALYWYRQSLGQGPEFLIYFQGTGAADDSGLPNDRFFAVRPEGSVSTLKIQRTERGDSAVYLCASSPNSGSKNEQFFGPGTRLTVL.

V is TRBV27 and J is TRBJ2-2, with D uncertain. The CDR3 runs to 13 residues. Germline CDR1 MNHEY, CDR2 SMNVEV (reference sequence). Trimming left V 5 bases short and J 6 bases short, with 10 bases between. This CDR3 reads CASSLRGPGELFF. CDR3 coding DNA: TGTGCCAGCAGTCTCCGCGGTCCCGGGGAGCTGTTTTTT.

The V call is TRBV5-1, the J call TRBJ2-7, with D perhaps matching TRBD1 (5 bases). Germline CDR1 reads SGHRS; CDR2 reads YFSETQ. Trimming removed 0 bases at V and 2 bases at J, with 12 bases between. There are 15 residues in the CDR3. CDR3: CASSLDPGLPYEQYF. The CDR3 DNA is TGCGCCAGCAGCTTGGATCCAGGGCTGCCCTACGAGCAGTACTTC.

This chain connects TRBV12-1 to TRBJ2-2; no DNA check was done on the table's D call, TRBD2. TRBV12-1 is listed as a pseudogene. The length of the CDR3 is 18 residues. The chain's CDR3 is CASSAPGLAGGKTGELFF. CDR3 coding DNA: TGTGCCAGCAGCGCCCCGGGACTAGCGGGAGGAAAGACCGGGGAGCTGTTTTTT.

V usage is TRBV27 and J usage is TRBJ2-3; 12 bases match TRBD2. With V trimmed by 2 bases and J by 6 bases, 9 bases remained unmatched. The V gene's germline CDR1 is MNHEY and CDR2 SMNVEV (reference sequence). The CDR3 loop spans 17 amino acids. CDR3 loop: CASSLMKTSGSRDTQYF. As DNA, the CDR3 is TGTGCCAGCAGTTTAATGAAGACTAGCGGGAGTCGGGATACGCAGTATTTT.

The rearrangement links TRBV9 to TRBJ2-1, with TRBD2 matching 16 bases. This CDR3 comprises 16 residues. Germline trimming cut 1 base from V and 7 bases from J; bases unmatched to any gene: 2. Per germline, CDR1 SGDLS and CDR2 YYNGEE. The CDR3 spells CASSVRGLAGGNEQFF. CDR3 DNA sequence: TGTGCCAGCAGCGTAAGGGGACTAGCGGGAGGGAATGAGCAGTTCTTC.